This TCR beta chain emerged from a study of blood T cell repertoires in COVID-19. Whole-study context: The analysed material was cDNA or gDNA that came from T cells, B-cell-depleted T cells, or PBMCs.

In the authors' workflow: Counts of nucleated cells, estimated from reference gene primer amplification, were obtained. Sequenced by immunoSEQ multiplex PCR; TCRdb stores in-frame clones only, minus some. Clone size and V and J calls were adopted from that table, with D and trimming inferred from the DNA. The table includes about 23,000 clones, around 94% detected once. V lost 4 bases and J lost 5, with 15 bases in between. Germline assignment: CDR1 SGHNT and CDR2 YYREEE (reference sequence). This CDR3 has 14 residues. The sequence derives from a woman between 45 and 60 years old with active COVID-19. Sequenced: peripheral blood. The chain employs TRBV5-4 and TRBJ2-5; tentative D call: TRBD1 (7 bases). CDR3 region: CASSDREVGETQYF. The CDR3 nucleotides read TGTGCCAGCAGCGACAGGGAGGTCGGGGAGACCCAGTACTTC.